The 9 T cell receptor beta chains below come from one sample, sequenced in a study of blood T cell repertoires in COVID-19. Some clones are missing from TCRdb's copy, which holds only in-frame ones; the method was immunoSEQ multiplex PCR. The table has approximately 140,000 clones, roughly 83% seen once. Sequencing input: peripheral blood. The receptors were gathered from a man aged 55 to 70 with acute or convalescent COVID-19.

In this sample, this clone turned up once. This chain links TRBV19 with TRBJ2-2; no firm D call. The V gene lost 4 bases and the J gene lost 0 bases, with 9 bases spanning the gap. Looked up from germline, CDR1 is LNHDA and CDR2 is SQIVND (reference sequence). This CDR3 is 15 amino acids long. The CDR3 sequence: CASSTFTTNTGELFF. CDR3 DNA: TGTGCCAGTAGTACATTTACTACGAACACCGGGGAGCTGTTTTTT.

This chain connects TRBV11-2 to TRBJ2-3; 9 bases match TRBD1. Germline CDR1 reads SGHAT; CDR2 reads FQNNGV. Trimming took 5 bases from V and 0 from J; bases not matched to a gene: 9. The CDR3 loop spans 17 amino acids. Here the CDR3 reads CASSATGTGFSTDTQYF. In DNA form, the CDR3 reads TGTGCCAGCAGCGCAACCGGGACAGGGTTCAGCACAGATACGCAGTATTTT.

This chain links TRBV3-1 (or the pseudogene TRBV3-2) with TRBJ2-6, with unresolved D. This CDR3 has 15 residues. The germline V gene encodes CDR1 LGHDT and CDR2 YNNKEL (reference sequence). V lost 0 bases and J 4 bases, leaving 7 bases between the germline ends. The CDR3 protein is CASSQDVSGANVLTF. In DNA, the CDR3 is TGTGCCAGCAGCCAAGATGTATCCGGGGCCAACGTCCTGACTTTC.

CDR3 DNA sequence: TGTGCCAGTAGTATAGGACTAGCGGGAGACTACGAGCAGTACTTC. Protein product: CASSIGLAGDYEQYF. The chain links TRBV19 to TRBJ2-7; 12 bases align to TRBD2. Trimming removed 1 base from V and 3 bases from J; junction bases left unmatched: 1. This CDR3 contains 15 residues. Germline lookup yields CDR1 LNHDA and CDR2 SQIVND (reference sequence).

The chain uses TRBV21-1 and TRBJ2-7; TRBD2 is the table's D call, not checked against the DNA. TRBV21-1 is marked as a pseudogene. CDR3 length: 15 residues. CDR3: CASTNGTSGSYEQYF. CDR3 nucleotide sequence: TGTGCCAGCACCAATGGGACTAGCGGCTCCTACGAGCAGTACTTC.

The chain has TRBV15 and TRBJ2-7; D unresolved. This CDR3 spans 14 amino acids. V was clipped by 0 bases and J by 3 bases, with 9 bases between them. Germline CDR1 reads LNHNV; CDR2 reads YYDKDF (reference sequence). CDR3 sequence: CATSRDETYYEQYF. CDR3 coding DNA: TGTGCCACCAGCAGAGATGAAACTTACTACGAGCAGTACTTC.

The chain carries TRBV2 and TRBJ1-5; D is unresolved. Trimming took 2 bases from V and 4 from J, leaving 12 bases between them. From germline, CDR1 is SNHLY and CDR2 FYNNEI. This CDR3 has 15 residues. As DNA, the CDR3 is TGTGCCAGCAGTGAAAACAGCCTCGAGAATCAGCCCCAGCATTTT. Its protein is CASSENSLENQPQHF.

This clone has just a few counts. The chain couples TRBV19 to TRBJ1-5; the D gene is possibly TRBD1 (6 bases). V was shortened by 4 bases and J by 6 bases, with 16 bases between the two germline ends. There are 15 residues in the CDR3. Germline CDR1 LNHDA, CDR2 SQIVND (reference sequence). CDR3 in amino acids: CASSRFLQGGQPQHF. In nucleotides, the CDR3 is TGTGCCAGTAGTAGGTTTTTACAGGGCGGTCAGCCCCAGCATTTT. The complete variable domain, with remaining parts taken from reference TRBV19 and TRBJ1-5, reads DGGITQSPKYLFRKEGQNVTLSCEQNLNHDAMYWYRQDPGQGLRLIYYSQIVNDFQKGDIAEGYSVSREKKESFPLTVTSAQKNPTAFYLCASSRFLQGGQPQHFGDGTRLSIL.

This chain joins TRBV19 and TRBJ2-1; maybe TRBD1 (5 bases). Germline CDR1 is LNHDA and CDR2 is SQIVND (reference sequence). Trimming shortened V by 8 bases and J by 7 bases, and 15 bases separated the two germline ends. This CDR3 is built from 13 residues. The CDR3 protein is CASDGQGINEQFF. The DNA for the CDR3 is TGTGCCAGTGACGGGCAGGGAATAAATGAGCAGTTCTTC.